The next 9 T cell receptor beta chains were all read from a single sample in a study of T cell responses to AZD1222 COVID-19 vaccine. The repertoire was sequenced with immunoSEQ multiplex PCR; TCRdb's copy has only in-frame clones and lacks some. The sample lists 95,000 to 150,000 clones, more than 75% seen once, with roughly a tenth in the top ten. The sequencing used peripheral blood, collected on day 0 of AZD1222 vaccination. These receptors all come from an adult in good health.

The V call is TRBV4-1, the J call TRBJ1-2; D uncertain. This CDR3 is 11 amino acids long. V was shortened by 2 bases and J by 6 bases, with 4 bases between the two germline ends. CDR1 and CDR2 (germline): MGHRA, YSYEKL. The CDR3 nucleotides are TGCGCCAGCAGCCAATGGGATGGCTACACCTTC. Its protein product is CASSQWDGYTF.

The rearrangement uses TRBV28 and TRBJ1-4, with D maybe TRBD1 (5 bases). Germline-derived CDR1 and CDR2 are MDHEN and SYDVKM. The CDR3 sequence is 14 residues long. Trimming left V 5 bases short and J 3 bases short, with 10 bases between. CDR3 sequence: CASSEMTANEKLFF. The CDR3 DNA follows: TGTGCCAGCAGTGAAATGACAGCTAATGAAAAACTGTTTTTT.

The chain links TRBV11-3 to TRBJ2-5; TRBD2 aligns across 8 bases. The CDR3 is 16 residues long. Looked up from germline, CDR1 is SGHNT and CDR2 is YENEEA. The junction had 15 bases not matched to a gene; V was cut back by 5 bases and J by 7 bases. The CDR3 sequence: CASSPVSGGQGATQYF. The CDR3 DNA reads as TGTGCCAGCAGCCCCGTAAGCGGGGGCCAAGGGGCGACCCAGTACTTC.

The CDR3, as DNA: TGTGCCAGCAGTCCCGGGACTAGGGCATACGAGCAGTACTTC. Residues: CASSPGTRAYEQYF. The chain has TRBV27 and TRBJ2-7; TRBD2 matches 8 bases. Germline loops: CDR1 MNHEY, CDR2 SMNVEV (reference sequence). This CDR3 is 14 amino acids long. V was clipped by 5 bases and J by 4 bases; unmatched bases: 7.

The CDR3 bases are TGTGCCAGCGGAAACTACGAGCAGTACTTC. The encoded protein is CASGNYEQYF. V gene TRBV11-2 combines with J gene TRBJ2-7, with D uncertain. CDR1 is SGHAT and CDR2 is FQNNGV in the germline V gene. This CDR3 is 10 amino acids long. V dropped 8 bases and J dropped 3 bases, with 5 bases sitting between them. The variable domain in full, completed from reference TRBV11-2 and TRBJ2-7, reads EAGVAQSPRYKIIEKRQSVAFWCNPISGHATLYWYQQILGQGPKLLIQFQNNGVVDDSQLPKDRFSAERLKGVDSTLKIQPAKLEDSAVYLCASGNYEQYFGPGTRLTVT.

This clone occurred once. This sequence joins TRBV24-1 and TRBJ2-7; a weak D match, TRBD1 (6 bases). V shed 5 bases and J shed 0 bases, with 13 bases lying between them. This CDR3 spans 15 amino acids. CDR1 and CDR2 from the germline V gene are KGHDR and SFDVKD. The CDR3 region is CATSVGQPRSYEQYF. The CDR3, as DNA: TGTGCCACCAGTGTCGGACAGCCTCGCTCCTACGAGCAGTACTTC.

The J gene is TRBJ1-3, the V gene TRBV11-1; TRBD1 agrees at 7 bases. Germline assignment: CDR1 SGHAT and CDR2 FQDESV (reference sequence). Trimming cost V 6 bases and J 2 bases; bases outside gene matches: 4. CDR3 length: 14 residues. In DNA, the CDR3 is TGTGCCAGCAGGCCCACAGGGGCTGGAAACACCATATATTTT. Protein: CASRPTGAGNTIYF.

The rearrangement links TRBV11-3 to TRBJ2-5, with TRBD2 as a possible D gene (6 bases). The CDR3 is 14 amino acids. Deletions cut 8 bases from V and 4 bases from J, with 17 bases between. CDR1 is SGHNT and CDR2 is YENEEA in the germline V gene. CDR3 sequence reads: CASAGTGRSETQYF. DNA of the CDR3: TGTGCCAGCGCCGGGACTGGTCGCTCAGAGACCCAGTACTTC.

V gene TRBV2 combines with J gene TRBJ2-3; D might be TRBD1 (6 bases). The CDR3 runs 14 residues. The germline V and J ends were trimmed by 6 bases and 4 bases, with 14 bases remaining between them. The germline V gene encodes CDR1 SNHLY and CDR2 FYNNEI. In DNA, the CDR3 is TGTGCCAGCAGCCACACAGGGACCGCAGATACGCAGTATTTT. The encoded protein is CASSHTGTADTQYF.